Sequencing of this TCR beta chain was carried out in a study of CD8 T cells in ankylosing spondylitis. Study conclusions and caveats: Characteristic of ankylosing spondylitis blood, it appeared, was a TCR beta motif comprising 7 to 9 highly homologous variants.

The V gene end was trimmed by 2 bases and the J gene end by 2 bases; junction bases not matched to a gene: 5. Germline V CDR1 and CDR2: SGHRS, YFSETQ. This CDR3 has 15 residues. TCRdb re-called the 5' RACE reads with MiXCR, one entry per CDR3 protein. Among a few hundred thousand distinct CDR3 sequences listed, 17% were seen once. With respect to this clonotype: The antigen remains unidentified.

Sequencing was done on a sample of blood, either unsorted or a sorted T cell fraction (not recorded which). The sequence was collected from a male donor with ankylosing spondylitis. This chain links TRBV5-1 with TRBJ2-7, with 9 bases identical to TRBD2. CDR3 protein: CASSFSSGSTYEQYF. CDR3 DNA sequence: TGCGCCAGCAGCTTCAGTAGCGGGAGTACCTACGAGCAGTACTTC. The variable domain in full, with the rest retrieved from reference TRBV5-1 and TRBJ2-7, is KAGVTQTPRYLIKTRGQQVTLSCSPISGHRSVSWYQQTPGQGLQFLFEYFSETQRNKGNFPGRFSGRQFSNSRSEMNVSTLELGDSALYLCASSFSSGSTYEQYFGPGTRLTVT.